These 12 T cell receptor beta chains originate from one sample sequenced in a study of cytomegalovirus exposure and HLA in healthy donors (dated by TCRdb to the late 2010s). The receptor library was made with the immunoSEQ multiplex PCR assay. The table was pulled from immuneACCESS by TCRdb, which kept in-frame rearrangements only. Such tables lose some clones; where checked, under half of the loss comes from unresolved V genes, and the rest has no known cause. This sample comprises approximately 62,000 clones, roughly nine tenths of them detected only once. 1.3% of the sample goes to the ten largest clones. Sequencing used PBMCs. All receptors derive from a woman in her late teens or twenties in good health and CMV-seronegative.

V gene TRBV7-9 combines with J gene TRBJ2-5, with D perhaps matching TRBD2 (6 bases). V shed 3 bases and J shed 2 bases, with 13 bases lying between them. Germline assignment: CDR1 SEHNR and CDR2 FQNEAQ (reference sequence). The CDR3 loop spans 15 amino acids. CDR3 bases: TGTGCCAGCAGCTTTGGGGGGTCGGGACAAGAGACCCAGTACTTC. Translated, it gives CASSFGGSGQETQYF.

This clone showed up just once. This CDR3 is CASSRGGAFYEQYF. The CDR3 nucleotides are TGTGCCAGCAGCCGGGGGGGGGCATTCTACGAGCAGTACTTC. This rearrangement joins TRBV28 to TRBJ2-7, with TRBD2 identical over 8 bases. This CDR3 region has 14 residues. Germline loops: CDR1 MDHEN, CDR2 SYDVKM. J gave up 3 bases and V 6 bases, and 7 bases lay outside the gene matches.

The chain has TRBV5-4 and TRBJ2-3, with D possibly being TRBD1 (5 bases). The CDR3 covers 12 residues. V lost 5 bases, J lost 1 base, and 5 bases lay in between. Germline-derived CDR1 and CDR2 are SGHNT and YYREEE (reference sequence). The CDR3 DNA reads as TGTGCCAGCAGACAGGGCACAGATACGCAGTATTTT. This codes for CASRQGTDTQYF.

CDR3 loop: CASSRGTGTGELFF. Written as DNA, the CDR3 is TGTGCCAGCTCCCGAGGAACAGGGACCGGGGAGCTGTTTTTT. The chain has TRBV5-6 and TRBJ2-2, with TRBD1 as a possible D gene (6 bases). Trimming stripped 7 bases from V and 5 bases from J, with 15 bases between. CDR3 length equals 14 residues. The germline V gene encodes CDR1 SGHDT and CDR2 YYEEEE.

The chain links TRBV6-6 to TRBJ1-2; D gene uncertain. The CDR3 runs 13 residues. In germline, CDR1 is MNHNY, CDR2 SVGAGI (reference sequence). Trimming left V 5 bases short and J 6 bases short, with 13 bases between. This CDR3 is CASSQKESHGYTF. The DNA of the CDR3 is TGTGCCAGCAGTCAAAAGGAGTCCCATGGCTACACCTTC.

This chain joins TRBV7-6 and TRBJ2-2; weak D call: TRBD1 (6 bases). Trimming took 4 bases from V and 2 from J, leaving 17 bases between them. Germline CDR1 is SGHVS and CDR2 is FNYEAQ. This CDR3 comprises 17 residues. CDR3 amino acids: CASSSERTATNTGELFF. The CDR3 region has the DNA TGTGCCAGCAGCTCCGAAAGGACAGCTACCAACACCGGGGAGCTGTTTTTT.

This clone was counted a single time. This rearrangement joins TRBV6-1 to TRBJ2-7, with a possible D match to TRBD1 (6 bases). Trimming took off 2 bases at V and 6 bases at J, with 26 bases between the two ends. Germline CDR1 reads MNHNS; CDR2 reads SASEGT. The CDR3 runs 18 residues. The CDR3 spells CASSERGRTAQPLSEQYF. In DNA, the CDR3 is TGTGCCAGCAGTGAACGGGGACGGACAGCCCAACCTTTGAGCGAGCAGTACTTC.

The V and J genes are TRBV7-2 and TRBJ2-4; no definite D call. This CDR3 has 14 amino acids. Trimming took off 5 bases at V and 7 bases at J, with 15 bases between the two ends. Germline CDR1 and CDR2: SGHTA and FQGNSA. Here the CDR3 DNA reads TGTGCCAGCAGCCCCCGGGTTGAGAGTAACATTCAGTACTTC. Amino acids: CASSPRVESNIQYF.

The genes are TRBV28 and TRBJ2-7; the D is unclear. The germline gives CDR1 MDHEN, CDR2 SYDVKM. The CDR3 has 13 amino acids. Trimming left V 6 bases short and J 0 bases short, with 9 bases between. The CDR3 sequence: CASSAAVSYEQYF. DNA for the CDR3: TGTGCCAGCAGCGCCGCAGTCTCCTACGAGCAGTACTTC.

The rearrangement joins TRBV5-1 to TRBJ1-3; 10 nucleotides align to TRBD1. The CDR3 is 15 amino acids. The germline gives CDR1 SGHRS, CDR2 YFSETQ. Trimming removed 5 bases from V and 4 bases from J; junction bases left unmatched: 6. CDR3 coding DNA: TGCGCCAGCAGGCCCGGACAGGGGGGCGGAAACACCATATATTTT. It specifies CASRPGQGGGNTIYF. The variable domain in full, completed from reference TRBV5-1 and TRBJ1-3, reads KAGVTQTPRYLIKTRGQQVTLSCSPISGHRSVSWYQQTPGQGLQFLFEYFSETQRNKGNFPGRFSGRQFSNSRSEMNVSTLELGDSALYLCASRPGQGGGNTIYFGEGSWLTVV.

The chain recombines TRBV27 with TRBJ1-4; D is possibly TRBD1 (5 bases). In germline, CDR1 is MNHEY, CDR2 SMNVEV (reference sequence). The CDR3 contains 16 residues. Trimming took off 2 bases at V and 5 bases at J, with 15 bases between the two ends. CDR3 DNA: TGTGCCAGCAGTTTAGGGGCAGGGTCATGGAATGAAAAACTGTTTTTT. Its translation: CASSLGAGSWNEKLFF. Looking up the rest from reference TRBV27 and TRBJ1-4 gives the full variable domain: EAQVTQNPRYLITVTGKKLTVTCSQNMNHEYMSWYRQDPGLGLRQIYYSMNVEVTDKGDVPEGYKVSRKEKRNFPLILESPSPNQTSLYFCASSLGAGSWNEKLFFGSGTQLSVL.

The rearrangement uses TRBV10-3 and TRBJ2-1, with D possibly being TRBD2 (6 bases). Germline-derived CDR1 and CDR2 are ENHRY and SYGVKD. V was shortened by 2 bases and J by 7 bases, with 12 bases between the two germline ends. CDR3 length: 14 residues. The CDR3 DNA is TGTGCCATCAGTGAGACGGAGGGGCTTAATGAGCAGTTCTTC. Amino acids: CAISETEGLNEQFF.